This T cell receptor (beta chain) was identified in a study of T cells after yellow fever vaccination. Via MiXCR, TCRdb re-called the 5' RACE reads, giving one row per CDR3 protein. The sample lists 300,000 to 450,000 distinct CDR3 sequences; 6.2% were seen once. Study-wide results and limits: The secondary response was weaker, and its peak arrived faster, on day 5 versus 15. Researchers noted that a small share of clonotypes showed up in both CD4 and CD8 compartments.

V dropped 4 bases and J dropped 7; count of bases not matched to a gene: 9. The CDR3 spans 16 residues. CDR1 MGHDK and CDR2 SYGVNS come from the germline V gene. This clonotype was observed a few times. Its antigen remains unidentified. The source was PBMCs, collected 5 days after the yellow fever booster vaccination. This clonotype was obtained from a man aged 25-45 years who received the YFV17D yellow fever vaccine. The chain has TRBV25-1 and TRBJ1-4; TRBD1 matches at 10 bases. CDR3 nucleotides: TGTGCCAGCAGTGCCGCCCCGGGACAGGGGCGTGAAAAACTGTTTTTT. This translates into CASSAAPGQGREKLFF.